The next 6 T cell receptor beta chains were all read from a single sample in a study of blood T cells in healthy people across ages. For the second PCR, which ran for about 7 to 11 cycles, a sample-barcoded 5' primer and a J-beta primer mix were used. TCRdb fed the 5' RACE reads into MiXCR, producing one record per CDR3 protein. The profile covers 980,000 or so distinct CDR3 sequences, with under 50% appearing a single time and roughly 13% taken by the ten largest. Input material: blood. These receptors all stem from a man in his thirties or forties in good health.

The chain combines TRBV10-3 with TRBJ1-5, with D hard to call. V lost 3 bases and J lost 6, with 9 bases in between. Germline assignment: CDR1 ENHRY and CDR2 SYGVKD. This CDR3 comprises 13 residues. The CDR3 DNA is TGTGCCATCAGTGACGGGGTTAGTCAGCCCCAGCATTTT. As protein: CAISDGVSQPQHF.

This clonotype was seen a handful of times. This sequence joins TRBV6-6 and TRBJ2-3; D perhaps matches TRBD1 (6 bases). V was clipped by 1 base and J by 4 bases, with 18 bases between them. Germline V gene sequence: CDR1 MNHNY, CDR2 SVGAGI (reference sequence). The CDR3 is 17 amino acids. The CDR3 here is CASSYLVDSPGADTQYF. DNA for the CDR3: TGTGCCAGCAGTTACTTAGTGGACAGTCCGGGCGCAGATACGCAGTATTTT.

This clonotype was seen only a few times. The gene calls are TRBV29-1 and TRBJ2-2; the D call may be TRBD1 or TRBD2 (5 bases each). Per germline, CDR1 SQVTM and CDR2 ANQGSEA. This CDR3 spans 12 amino acids. The germline V and J ends were trimmed by 2 bases and 7 bases, with 8 bases remaining between them. The CDR3 protein is CSVEMGDGELFF. Written as DNA, the CDR3 is TGCAGCGTTGAAATGGGGGACGGGGAGCTGTTTTTT.

This clonotype was observed once. At one end, the junction sequence differs from germline, possibly due to a read error. The chain couples TRBV11-1 to TRBJ2-1, with D tentatively TRBD1 or TRBD2 (6 bases each). Germline lookup yields CDR1 SGHAT and CDR2 FQDESV (reference sequence). The CDR3 contains 14 residues. The CDR3, as DNA: TGCGCCAGCAGAAGTAGCAGGGGAGGTAATGAGCAGTTCTTC. Protein product: CASRSSRGGNEQFF.

This clonotype has more than one count but fewer than ten. V gene TRBV29-1 combines with J gene TRBJ2-1; TRBD1 agrees at 9 bases. Trimming cost V 5 bases and J 6 bases; bases outside gene matches: 5. Germline lookup yields CDR1 SQVTM and CDR2 ANQGSEA. CDR3 length: 13 residues. As DNA, the CDR3 is TGCAGCGTTCTTGGGACAGGGTTCAATGAGCAGTTCTTC. This gives the protein CSVLGTGFNEQFF.

J is TRBJ2-7 and V is TRBV6-1; 12 bases agree with TRBD1. The CDR3 totals 15 residues. Trimming took 5 bases from V and 4 from J; bases not matched to a gene: 6. Germline values: CDR1 MNHNS, CDR2 SASEGT. The CDR3 region has the DNA TGTGCCAGCAGTACCTCGGGACAGGGGGCTTACGAGCAGTACTTC. This codes for CASSTSGQGAYEQYF.